These T cell receptor beta chains were read from a single sample in a study of human T cells and chemical hapten exposure. TCRdb passed the RACE reads through MiXCR, listing each CDR3 protein once. The data show over 70,000 distinct CDR3 sequences, approximately 10% seen once. The sequencing here drew on whole blood, taken in connection with sensitization to the hapten diphenylcyclopropenone (DPC). The receptor source for this set is a man aged 18-30 years with alopecia areata. Some clones in this sample may be carry-over from other donors' samples. Each CDR3 is given with its conserved first and last residue. The D gene is left open where the match is weak. The size field is filled for only some rows; it gives once, few, many or a size class.

j_call d_call v_call clone_size cdr3_nt cdr3_aa
TRBJ2-7 . TRBV19 few TGTGCCAGTAGTTCGAGAGGGGACGGCCCCTACGAGCAGTACTTC CASSSRGDGPYEQYF
TRBJ2-3 TRBD2 TRBV6-5 few TGTGCCAGCAGTTACTCTCGACTAGCGGGGGAGACAGATACGCAGTATTTT CASSYSRLAGETDTQYF
TRBJ1-5 . TRBV7-3 few TGTGCCAGCAGCTTAGGGCCCGATCAGCCCCAGCATTTT CASSLGPDQPQHF
TRBJ1-4 . TRBV10-1 . TGCGCCAGCAGTGAGGCCTCGGGTGCAACTAATGAAAAACTGTTTTTT CASSEASGATNEKLFF
TRBJ1-2 . TRBV6-6 few TGTGCCAGCAGCCATGACAGAATTAACTATGGCTACACCTTC CASSHDRINYGYTF
TRBJ2-2 . TRBV20-1 few TGCAGTGCTAGACCCCAAGACACCGGGGAGCTGTTTTTT CSARPQDTGELFF
TRBJ1-2 . TRBV4-1 . TGCGCCAGCAGCCCCAGCGGGACCAGCGTTGTTGGCTACACCTTC CASSPSGTSVVGYTF
TRBJ1-5 TRBD1 TRBV10-3 few TGTGCCATTCGTGACAGGGTTGATCAGCCCCAGCATTTT CAIRDRVDQPQHF
TRBJ2-3 TRBD1 TRBV7-9 few TGTGCCAGCAGCTTAGACGGGACAGGGGGCCTCACAGATACGCAGTATTTT CASSLDGTGGLTDTQYF
TRBJ1-1 . TRBV2 many TGTGCCAGCAGTGGTTGGCGGGCAAAAGGGGACACTGAAGCTTTCTTT CASSGWRAKGDTEAFF
TRBJ1-1 . TRBV29-1 . TGCAGCGTTGGGAGGGAAAGCCTTGGGGACACTGAAGCTTTCTTT CSVGRESLGDTEAFF
TRBJ1-2 . TRBV12-3/TRBV12-4 . TGTGCCAGCAGTTTCGGATTTGAGATTGGCTACACCTTC CASSFGFEIGYTF
TRBJ2-2 TRBD1 TRBV7-9 . TGTGCCAGCAGCCCAGGGGGCTTCGACACCGGGGAGCTGATTTTT CASSPGGFDTGELIF
TRBJ2-7 . TRBV15 . TGTGCCACCAGCCCCGGGGCATCCTACGAGCAGTACTTC CATSPGASYEQYF